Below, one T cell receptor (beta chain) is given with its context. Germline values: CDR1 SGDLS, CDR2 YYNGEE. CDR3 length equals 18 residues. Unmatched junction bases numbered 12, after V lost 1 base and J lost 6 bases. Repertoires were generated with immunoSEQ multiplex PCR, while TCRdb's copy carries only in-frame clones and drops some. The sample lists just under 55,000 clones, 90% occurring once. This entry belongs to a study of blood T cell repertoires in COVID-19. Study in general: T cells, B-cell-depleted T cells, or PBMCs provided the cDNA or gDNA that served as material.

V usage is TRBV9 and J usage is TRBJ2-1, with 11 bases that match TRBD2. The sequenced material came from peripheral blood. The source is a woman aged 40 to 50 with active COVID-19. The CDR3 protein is CASSVSPRVAGGPNEQFF. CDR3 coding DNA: TGTGCCAGCAGCGTATCACCCCGGGTAGCGGGGGGGCCCAATGAGCAGTTCTTC.